This T cell receptor beta chain originates from a study of blood T cell repertoires in COVID-19. Membership in each cohort depended on participant-reported clinical history. Two negative PCRs, clearance, or symptom resolution had been documented for recovered Cohort 3 donors. The method was immunoSEQ multiplex PCR; TCRdb's version includes in-frame clones alone and lacks a portion of them. The sample records more than 200,000 clones, around 84% being singletons. The CDR3 has 14 residues. Germline V gene sequence: CDR1 SGHTA, CDR2 FQGTGA. V was shortened by 0 bases and J by 4 bases, with 9 bases between the two germline ends.

This chain uses TRBV7-3 with TRBJ1-1; D perhaps matches TRBD1 (6 bases). Sequencing was done on a sample of PBMCs or T cells enriched from blood (not recorded which). The source is a woman in her fifties or sixties who had recovered from COVID-19. CDR3: CASSLTRGGTEAFF. CDR3 sequence (DNA): TGTGCCAGCAGCTTAACGAGAGGGGGCACTGAAGCTTTCTTT.